The entry that follows covers one T cell receptor beta chain sequence. Method: immunoSEQ multiplex PCR; TCRdb's copy keeps in-frame clones and lacks some. The repertoire holds approximately 300,000 clones, with 85% to 90% as singletons. These data are taken from a study of blood T cell repertoires in COVID-19. On the study more broadly: Acute and convalescent COVID-19 samples came from the United States, Italy and Spain. In each case, the material was cDNA or gDNA derived from T cells, B-cell-depleted T cells, or PBMCs.

Germline lookup yields CDR1 SNHLY and CDR2 FYNNEI. Trimming removed 2 bases at V and 6 bases at J, with 10 bases between. This CDR3 region has 14 residues. The sequence came from a woman aged 45-59 years with active or convalescent COVID-19. The sequenced material came from peripheral blood. The chain couples TRBV2 to TRBJ2-2; a possible D gene is TRBD1 (6 bases). CDR3 in amino acids: CASSEYRDAGELFF. The CDR3 region has the DNA TGTGCCAGCAGTGAATACAGGGACGCCGGGGAGCTGTTTTTT.